What follows describes a single T cell receptor (beta chain). With 2 bases clipped from V and 4 bases from J, the junction kept 4 bases outside the gene matches. The CDR3 loop spans 15 amino acids. Germline V lookup: CDR1 MNHNS, CDR2 SASEGT. Original processing notes: Nucleated cell number was recorded as an estimate derived from reference gene primer amplification. Sequencing was performed with immunoSEQ multiplex PCR; in TCRdb, only in-frame clones are kept and a portion is missing. The V and J calls and clone size come from that table; D and trimming were worked out from the DNA. Of 400,000 to 550,000 clones listed, around 89% are singletons. The sample comes from a study of blood T cell repertoires in COVID-19. Study in general: Samples of COVID-19 (acute and convalescent) were obtained from the United States, Italy and Spain.

The chain uses TRBV6-1 and TRBJ2-1; 8 nucleotides match TRBD2. The sample was peripheral blood. This TCR was sampled from a woman under 40 with acute or convalescent COVID-19. CDR3 region: CASSERTSGYNEQFF. DNA for the CDR3: TGTGCCAGCAGTGAAAGAACTAGCGGTTACAATGAGCAGTTCTTC.